This T cell receptor beta chain derives from a study of human T cells and chemical hapten exposure. About the research overall: Recorded diagnoses among the mostly female patients were alopecia areata, totalis or universalis. The variation in per-sample TCR yields arose mainly from small differences in pooled library volumes.

Indicated time point: patch test 3, about 24 weeks after DPC sensitization. As for treatment: therapeutic diphenylcyclopropenone sensitization with weekly scalp DPC. About this clonotype itself: The antigen remains undetermined.

Points from the study as a whole: DPC sensitization left the count of TCRs above 1 in 1000 unchanged. With patch test score, the counts of PT1 expanded TCRs showed a positive correlation.

The CDR3 has 14 amino acids. CDR1 and CDR2 from the germline V gene are MNHNY and SVGAGI (reference sequence). Trimming cost V 5 bases and J 4 bases; bases outside gene matches: 3. MiXCR was run by TCRdb on the RACE reads, yielding one entry per CDR3 protein. The sample contains 97,000 or so distinct CDR3 sequences, roughly 27% of which appear only once. The sample in question was whole blood, obtained in connection with sensitization to the hapten diphenylcyclopropenone (DPC). The rearrangement joins TRBV6-6 to TRBJ2-7, with 12 nucleotides matching TRBD2. This sequence originates from a man in his forties or fifties with alopecia areata. Some clones in this sample may be carry-over from other donors' samples. The CDR3 DNA follows: TGTGCCAGCAGTCCGGGGACTAGCGGGTACGAGCAGTACTTC. Translating gives CASSPGTSGYEQYF.